This entry lists 30 T cell receptor beta chains sequenced from one sample in a study of human CD8 memory T cell subsets. Sequencing libraries of TCR beta were made by UMI-labeled 5' RACE. TCRdb derives one entry per CDR3 protein from the 5' RACE reads, leaving out DNA. This repertoire comprises approximately 7,000 distinct CDR3 sequences; its ten largest clones make up 20%. Specimen: CD8+ T cells from PBMCs. The source is a human donor in good health.

This chain links TRBV3-1 with TRBJ2-7; the D call of TRBD2 rests on TCRdb alone, since no DNA is present to check it. This CDR3 is built from 15 residues. Germline V CDR1 and CDR2: LGHDT, YNNKEL (reference sequence). This chain's CDR3 is CASSQESGRGYEQYF.

V gene TRBV2 combines with J gene TRBJ2-1; TCRdb proposes TRBD2, but this gene call is untestable without DNA. The CDR3 consists of 13 residues. The germline CDR1 and CDR2 sequences are SNHLY and FYNNEI. CDR3 in amino acids: CASKAGMANEQFF. The full variable domain, its missing parts supplied by reference TRBV2 and TRBJ2-1, is EPEVTQTPSHQVTQMGQEVILRCVPISNHLYFYWYRQILGQKVEFLVSFYNNEISEKSEIFDDQFSVERPDGSNFTLKIRSTKLEDSAMYFCASKAGMANEQFFGPGTRLTVL.

This chain links TRBV27 with TRBJ1-1; TCRdb calls TRBD1, which cannot be checked without DNA. CDR3 length equals 14 residues. Per germline, CDR1 MNHEY and CDR2 SMNVEV (reference sequence). CDR3 sequence: CATSPGTANTEAFF.

The CDR3 spells CASSLITLAGVAPGELFF. The chain links TRBV5-6 to TRBJ2-2; the TCRdb D gene call, TRBD2, has no DNA to confirm it. Germline V CDR1 and CDR2: SGHDT, YYEEEE. The CDR3 sequence is 18 residues long.

This chain links TRBV14 with TRBJ1-3; there is no DNA to check the TCRdb D call of TRBD1. The CDR3 contains 18 residues. Germline-derived CDR1 and CDR2 are SGHDN and FVKESK. CDR3 in amino acids: CASSQDRGQIVPGNTIYF.

The V call is TRBV9, the J call TRBJ2-1; TCRdb outputs TRBD1, but without DNA this stays unchecked. Germline assignment: CDR1 SGDLS and CDR2 YYNGEE. The CDR3 is 16 residues long. The CDR3 is CASSVEWTGPYNEQFF.

The CDR3 sequence is CASSARVAEQFF. This chain connects TRBV13 to TRBJ2-1. Germline CDR1 and CDR2: PRHDT and FYEKMQ (reference sequence). CDR3 length: 12 amino acids.

This clonotype counts as medium-sized by frequency. This chain links TRBV5-6 with TRBJ2-5; absent DNA, TCRdb's TRBD2 call cannot be checked. Germline lookup yields CDR1 SGHDT and CDR2 YYEEEE. The CDR3 runs 16 residues. This CDR3 is CASSPTWTSGKETQYF.

This clonotype is classed as medium-sized by frequency. The chain has TRBV28 and TRBJ1-5; no DNA is available, so the TRBD1 call from TCRdb remains unchecked. In germline, CDR1 is MDHEN, CDR2 SYDVKM. CDR3 size: 12 residues. The CDR3 protein is CASSAPRGPQHF.

The CDR3 sequence is CASYGAGELFF. The rearrangement uses TRBV7-9 and TRBJ2-2. CDR3 length: 11 residues. Germline V gene sequence: CDR1 SEHNR, CDR2 FQNEAQ (reference sequence). The complete variable domain, with remaining parts taken from reference TRBV7-9 and TRBJ2-2, reads DTGVSQNPRHKITKRGQNVTFRCDPISEHNRLYWYRQTLGQGPEFLTYFQNEAQLEKSRLLSDRFSAERPKGSFSTLEIQRTEQGDSAMYLCASYGAGELFFGEGSRLTVL.

According to its frequency, this clonotype is medium-sized. This sequence joins TRBV18 and TRBJ2-3; lacking DNA, the TRBD2 call made by TCRdb goes unchecked. CDR1 is KGHSH and CDR2 is LQKENI in the germline V gene. The CDR3 consists of 15 residues. The CDR3: CASSPLAASTDTQYF. Complete variable domain (other parts from reference TRBV18 and TRBJ2-3): NAGVMQNPRHLVRRRGQEARLRCSPMKGHSHVYWYRQLPEEGLKFMVYLQKENIIDESGMPKERFSAEFPKEGPSILRIQQVVRGDSAAYFCASSPLAASTDTQYFGPGTRLTVL.

This sequence joins TRBV20-1 and TRBJ2-6. There are 12 residues in the CDR3. Germline V CDR1 and CDR2: DFQATT, SNEGSKA (reference sequence). The chain's CDR3 is CSARDPRNVLTF.

The rearrangement joins TRBV11-2 to TRBJ2-1; the D call of TRBD1 rests on TCRdb alone, since no DNA is present to check it. The CDR3 sequence is 17 residues long. CDR1 and CDR2 (germline): SGHAT, FQNNGV. CDR3 amino acids: CASSLGPDRAGYNEQFF.

By frequency, this clonotype is medium-sized. This rearrangement joins TRBV29-1 to TRBJ1-1; lacking DNA, the TRBD1 call made by TCRdb goes unchecked. Germline CDR1 is SQVTM and CDR2 is ANQGSEA. The CDR3 has 16 residues. CDR3 sequence: CSVPNGWVPEDTEAFF.

The V call is TRBV27, the J call TRBJ2-1; with no DNA, the TCRdb D assignment of TRBD2 cannot be verified. The CDR3 is 15 residues long. Germline-derived CDR1 and CDR2 are MNHEY and SMNVEV (reference sequence). The chain's CDR3 is CASSLKRPYYNEQFF.

The chain combines TRBV5-1 with TRBJ2-1; TCRdb selects TRBD2, and the lack of DNA leaves this call unchecked. The CDR3 length is 14 residues. The germline gives CDR1 SGHRS, CDR2 YFSETQ. This CDR3 reads CASSLGTSFNEQFF. Drawing the rest from reference TRBV5-1 and TRBJ2-1, the complete variable domain is KAGVTQTPRYLIKTRGQQVTLSCSPISGHRSVSWYQQTPGQGLQFLFEYFSETQRNKGNFPGRFSGRQFSNSRSEMNVSTLELGDSALYLCASSLGTSFNEQFFGPGTRLTVL.

V usage is TRBV5-6 and J usage is TRBJ2-1. CDR1 is SGHDT and CDR2 is YYEEEE in the germline V gene. The CDR3 has 12 amino acids. CDR3 loop: CASSLGFGEQFF.

This clonotype ranks as medium-sized in terms of frequency. The chain is built from TRBV28 and TRBJ1-1. This CDR3 has 14 residues. The germline CDR1 and CDR2 sequences are MDHEN and SYDVKM. CDR3 loop: CASSLRGGRTEAFF.

The chain couples TRBV20-1 to TRBJ2-7; TCRdb proposes TRBD1, but this gene call is untestable without DNA. Germline V gives CDR1 DFQATT, CDR2 SNEGSKA (reference sequence). The CDR3 sequence is 14 residues long. Here the CDR3 reads CSARDRQGIDEQYF.

The gene calls are TRBV5-1 and TRBJ2-3; as DNA is missing, the TRBD1 call by TCRdb cannot be tested. Germline CDR1 and CDR2: SGHRS and YFSETQ. The CDR3 totals 15 residues. CDR3 residues: CASSSGEGAGDTQYF.

The V and J genes are TRBV27 and TRBJ2-1; TCRdb names TRBD1, which stays unverified in the absence of DNA. Per the germline V gene, CDR1 is MNHEY and CDR2 is SMNVEV (reference sequence). The CDR3 length is 15 residues. The CDR3 sequence: CASSSGTGSYNEQFF.

V gene TRBV12-2 combines with J gene TRBJ2-7; the D call of TRBD1 rests on TCRdb alone, since no DNA is present to check it. TRBV12-2 is marked as a pseudogene. The CDR3 consists of 14 residues. The CDR3 spells CASLLLGQNYEQYF.

J is TRBJ2-1 and V is TRBV5-1; TCRdb outputs TRBD2, but without DNA this stays unchecked. CDR3 length: 15 amino acids. The germline gives CDR1 SGHRS, CDR2 YFSETQ. CDR3 loop: CASSKIAGAYNEQFF.

The chain links TRBV29-1 to TRBJ2-3; TCRdb's D call of TRBD1 is untestable without DNA. CDR1 and CDR2 (germline): SQVTM, ANQGSEA. This CDR3 is 14 amino acids long. The CDR3 sequence is CSVTGGRVTDTQYF.

The chain employs TRBV28 and TRBJ2-3; TCRdb proposes TRBD2, but this gene call is untestable without DNA. This CDR3 spans 14 amino acids. The germline gives CDR1 MDHEN, CDR2 SYDVKM. The CDR3 loop reads CASSSPFSGGTQYF.

CDR3 in amino acids: CARSPGQGFPSGTSGGQETQYF. The chain links TRBV5-3 to TRBJ2-5; TCRdb outputs TRBD2, but without DNA this stays unchecked. TRBV5-3 is given ORF status, its function remaining uncertain. The CDR3 covers 22 residues.

The genes are TRBV11-2 and TRBJ2-4. The CDR3 extends over 16 amino acids. CDR1 is SGHAT, CDR2 FQNNGV, per germline. CDR3 residues: CASSPSLTWAKNIQYF.

The chain employs TRBV12-3 or TRBV12-4 and TRBJ2-7; TCRdb names TRBD1, which stays unverified in the absence of DNA. The CDR3 has 14 amino acids. The chain's CDR3 is CASSLADPGWEQYF.

This chain connects TRBV13 to TRBJ2-7; there is no DNA to check the TCRdb D call of TRBD2. From germline, CDR1 is PRHDT and CDR2 FYEKMQ (reference sequence). The CDR3 runs 15 residues. CDR3 loop: CASSLLGGRGYEQYF.

The rearrangement joins TRBV20-1 to TRBJ2-7; TCRdb's assignment of TRBD2 cannot be checked, as there is no DNA. Germline assignment: CDR1 DFQATT and CDR2 SNEGSKA (reference sequence). The CDR3 has 15 residues. This CDR3 reads CSARDRGLPSYEQYF.